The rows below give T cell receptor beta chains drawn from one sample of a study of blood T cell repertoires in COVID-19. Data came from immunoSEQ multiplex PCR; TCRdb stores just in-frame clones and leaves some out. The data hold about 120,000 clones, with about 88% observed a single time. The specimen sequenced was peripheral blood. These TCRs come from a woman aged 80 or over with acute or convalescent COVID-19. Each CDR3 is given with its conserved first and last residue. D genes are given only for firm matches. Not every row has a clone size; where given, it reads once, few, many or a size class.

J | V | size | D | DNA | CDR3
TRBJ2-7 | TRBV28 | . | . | TGTGCCAGCAGGAGGGCAGGCTCTGACTACGAGCAGTACTTC | CASRRAGSDYEQYF
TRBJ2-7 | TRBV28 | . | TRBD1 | TGTGCCAGCAGTTTGCAGGGACGTTGGGGACAGGGGGTCTACGAGCAGTACTTC | CASSLQGRWGQGVYEQYF
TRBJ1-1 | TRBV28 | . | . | TGTGCCAGCAGCCCCCGGACAGTCGGGGCTTTCTTT | CASSPRTVGAFF
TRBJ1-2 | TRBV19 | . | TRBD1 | TGTGCCAGTAGTGCCGGGACAGGGGGCTCGTTGGGCTACACCTTC | CASSAGTGGSLGYTF
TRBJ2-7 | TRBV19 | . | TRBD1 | TGTGCCAGTAGTCCTCAAGGGGGGACAGGGACCTACGAGCAGTACTTC | CASSPQGGTGTYEQYF
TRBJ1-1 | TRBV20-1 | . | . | TGCAGTGCTAGTTCCAGGTCGCTCTCTGAAGCTTTCTTT | CSASSRSLSEAFF
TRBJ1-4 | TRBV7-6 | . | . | TGTGCCAGCAGCTATAACGCGGCGGGTAATGAAAAACTGTTTTTT | CASSYNAAGNEKLFF
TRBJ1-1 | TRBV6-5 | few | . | TGTGCCAGCAGTTACTCGAGGAACACTGAAGCTTTCTTT | CASSYSRNTEAFF
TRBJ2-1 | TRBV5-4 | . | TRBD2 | TGTGCCAGCAGTTCAGCGGGACCCCTACGGAACAATGAGCAGTTCTTC | CASSSAGPLRNNEQFF
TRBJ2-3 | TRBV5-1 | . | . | TGCGCCAGCAGCTTGATAGCGGGCACAGATACGCAGTATTTT | CASSLIAGTDTQYF
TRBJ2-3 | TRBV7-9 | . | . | TGTGCCAGCAGCTTAGACCCCCTGGGGGCACTAAGCACAGATACGCAGTATTTT | CASSLDPLGALSTDTQYF
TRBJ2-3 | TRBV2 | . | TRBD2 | TGTGCCAGCAACGGACTAGCGGCCACAGATACGCAGTATTTT | CASNGLAATDTQYF
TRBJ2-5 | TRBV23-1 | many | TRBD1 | TGCGCCAGCAGTCAGTCTGGGACAGGGGGCAACCAAGAGACCCAGTACTTC | CASSQSGTGGNQETQYF
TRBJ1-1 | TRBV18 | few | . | TGTGCCAGCTCATCAGGGGACACCCCAGTGGCTTTCTTT | CASSSGDTPVAFF
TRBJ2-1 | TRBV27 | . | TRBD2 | TGTGCCAGCAGCCCCGGACTAGGCGGTGAGCAGTTCTTC | CASSPGLGGEQFF
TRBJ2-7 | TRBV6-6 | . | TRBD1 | TGTGCCAGCAGTCCCCTGAGGGGGCACATCTACGAGCAGTACTTC | CASSPLRGHIYEQYF
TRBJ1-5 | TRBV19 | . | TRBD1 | TGTGCCAGTTCAGGACAGGAGCATAGCAATCAGCCCCAGCATTTT | CASSGQEHSNQPQHF
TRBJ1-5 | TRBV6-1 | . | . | TGTGCCAGCAGTGAGGCTAGGACTAGAGGCAATCAGCCCCAGCATTTT | CASSEARTRGNQPQHF
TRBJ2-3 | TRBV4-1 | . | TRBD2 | TGCGCCAGCAGCCAAGATGGAACTAGCGGGCGCACAGATACGCAGTATTTT | CASSQDGTSGRTDTQYF
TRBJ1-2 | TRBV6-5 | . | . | TGTGCCAGCAGCCCGGACAGAAGAAATGGCTACACCTTC | CASSPDRRNGYTF
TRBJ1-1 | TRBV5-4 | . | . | TGTGCCAGCAGTACTGGAGGGGTAAAAACTGAAGCTTTCTTT | CASSTGGVKTEAFF
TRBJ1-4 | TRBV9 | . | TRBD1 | TGTGCCAGCAGCGTCGGCCGGACAGGGGGCCCCACTAATGAAAAACTGTTTTTT | CASSVGRTGGPTNEKLFF
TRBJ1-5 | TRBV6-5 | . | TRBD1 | TGTGCCAGCTTGGGACAGGGTATCAATCAGCCCCAGCATTTT | CASLGQGINQPQHF
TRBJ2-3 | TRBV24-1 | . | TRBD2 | TGTGCCACCAGTGATTCGGGACTAGCGGGAGAATCCGATACGCAGTATTTT | CATSDSGLAGESDTQYF